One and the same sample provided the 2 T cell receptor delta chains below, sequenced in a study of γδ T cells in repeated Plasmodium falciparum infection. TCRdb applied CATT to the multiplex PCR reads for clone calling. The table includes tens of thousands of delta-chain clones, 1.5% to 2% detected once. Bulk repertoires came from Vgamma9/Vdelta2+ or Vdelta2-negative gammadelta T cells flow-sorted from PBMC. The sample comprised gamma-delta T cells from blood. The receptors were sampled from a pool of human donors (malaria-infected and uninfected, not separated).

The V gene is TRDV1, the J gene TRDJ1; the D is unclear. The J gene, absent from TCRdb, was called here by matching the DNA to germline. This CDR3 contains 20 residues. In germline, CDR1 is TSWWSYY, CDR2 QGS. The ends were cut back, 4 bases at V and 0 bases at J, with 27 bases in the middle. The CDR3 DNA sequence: TGTGCTCTTGGGGCTTTCCGGCGGGTCCTGTACAACCGGTACACCGATAAACTCATCTTT. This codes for CALGAFRRVLYNRYTDKLIF.

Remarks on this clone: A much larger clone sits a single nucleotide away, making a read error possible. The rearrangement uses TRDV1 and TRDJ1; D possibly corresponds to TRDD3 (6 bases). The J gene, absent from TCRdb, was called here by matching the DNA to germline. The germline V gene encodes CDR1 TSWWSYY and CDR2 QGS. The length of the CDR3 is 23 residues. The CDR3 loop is CALGDNISILPGGPPSYTDKLIF. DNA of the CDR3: TGTGCTCTAGGGGACAACATTTCTATTCTGCCCGGGGGACCCCCGTCGTACACCGATAAACTCATCTTT.